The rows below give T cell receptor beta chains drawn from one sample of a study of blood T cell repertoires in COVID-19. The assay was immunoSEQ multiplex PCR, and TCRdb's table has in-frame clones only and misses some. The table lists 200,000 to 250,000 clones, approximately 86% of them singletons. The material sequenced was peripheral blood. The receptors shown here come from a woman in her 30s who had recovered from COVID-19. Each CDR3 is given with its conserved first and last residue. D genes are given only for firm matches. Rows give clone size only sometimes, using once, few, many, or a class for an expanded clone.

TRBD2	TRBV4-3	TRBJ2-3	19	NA	TGCGCCAGCAGCCAAGCGCAGGCTAGCGGGGCGTCTAGCACAGATACGCAGTATTTT	CASSQAQASGASSTDTQYF
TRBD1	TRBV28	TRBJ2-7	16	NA	TGTGCCAGCAGTTTTACCGGGACAGGGAGCTCCTACGAGCAGTACTTC	CASSFTGTGSSYEQYF
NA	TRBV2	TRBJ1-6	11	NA	TGTGCCATTTTAGGACAGAGCACCCTCCACTTT	CAILGQSTLHF
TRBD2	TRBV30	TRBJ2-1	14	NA	TGTGCCTGGATACTAGCGGGGGCTTACAATGAGCAGTTCTTC	CAWILAGAYNEQFF
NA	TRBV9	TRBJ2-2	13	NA	TGTGCCAGCAGCGCTAGCGCTACCGGGGAGCTGTTTTTT	CASSASATGELFF
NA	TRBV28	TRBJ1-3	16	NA	TGTGCCAGCAGTTCCCGACAGCGTCACTCTGGAAACACCATATATTTT	CASSSRQRHSGNTIYF
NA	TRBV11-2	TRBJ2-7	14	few	TGTGCCAGCAGCTTAGATCGTCTCGGGTACGAGCAGTACTTC	CASSLDRLGYEQYF
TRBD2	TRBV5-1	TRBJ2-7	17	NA	TGCGCCAGCAGCTTGGGGGTAATAGCGGGGCAGACCTACGAGCAGTACTTC	CASSLGVIAGQTYEQYF
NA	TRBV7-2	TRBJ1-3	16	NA	TGTGCCAGCAGTATACAGGGAGTCGGTGTTGGAAACACCATATATTTT	CASSIQGVGVGNTIYF
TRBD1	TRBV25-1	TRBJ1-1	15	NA	TGTGCCAGCACCCGAGTGGGGACAGGGAGCACTGAAGCTTTCTTT	CASTRVGTGSTEAFF
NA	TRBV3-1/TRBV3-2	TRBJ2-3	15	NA	TGTGCCAGCAGTCAGACAGATCTAAGCACAGATACGCAGTATTTT	CASSQTDLSTDTQYF
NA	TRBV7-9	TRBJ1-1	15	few	TGTGCCAGCAGCGTAAGTTTCAGGGAGAACACTGAAGCTTTCTTT	CASSVSFRENTEAFF
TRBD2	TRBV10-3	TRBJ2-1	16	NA	TGTGCCATCAGTGCTAGCGGGGGGGAATCCTACAATGAGCAGTTCTTC	CAISASGGESYNEQFF
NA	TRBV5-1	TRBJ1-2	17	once	TGCGCCAGCAGCTCCCATCCATTTAGGACAGTTAACTATGGCTACACCTTC	CASSSHPFRTVNYGYTF
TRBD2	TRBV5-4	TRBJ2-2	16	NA	TGTGCCAGCAGCTCGGGACTAGCTCTGAACACCGGGGAGCTGTTTTTT	CASSSGLALNTGELFF
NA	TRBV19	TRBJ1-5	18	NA	TGTGCCAGTAGTATAGGTAAAAGACAGTTAAACCTCGATCAGCCCCAGCATTTT	CASSIGKRQLNLDQPQHF
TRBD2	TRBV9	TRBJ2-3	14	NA	TGTGCCAGCAGCGGTAGCGGGGGGGTGCGTACGCAGTATTTT	CASSGSGGVRTQYF
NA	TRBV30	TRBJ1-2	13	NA	TGTGCCTGGAGTAAGGGGGTCGGGTATGGCTACACCTTC	CAWSKGVGYGYTF
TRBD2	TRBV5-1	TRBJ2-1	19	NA	TGCGCCAGCAGCCCTCGACTAGCGGGGGGGCTGAGTGGAAGCCATGAGCAGTTCTTC	CASSPRLAGGLSGSHEQFF
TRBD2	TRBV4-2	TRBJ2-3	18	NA	TGTGCCAGCAGCCAACCTCCTAGCGGGGGGCCTGACACAGATACGCAGTATTTT	CASSQPPSGGPDTDTQYF
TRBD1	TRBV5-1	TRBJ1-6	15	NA	TGCGCCAGCAGCTTCGGGACAGGGCAAAATTCACCCCTCCACTTT	CASSFGTGQNSPLHF
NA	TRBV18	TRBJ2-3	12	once	TGTGCCAGCTCCCCGGTTGGAGATACGCAGTATTTT	CASSPVGDTQYF
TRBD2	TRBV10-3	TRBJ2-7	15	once	TGTGCCATCGGCGCCGGGAGCGGGGGGGGCTACGAGCAGTACTTC	CAIGAGSGGGYEQYF
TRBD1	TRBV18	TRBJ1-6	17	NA	TGTGCCAGCTCATCCCAGGTAACCGGGACAGCAAATTCACCCCTCCACTTT	CASSSQVTGTANSPLHF
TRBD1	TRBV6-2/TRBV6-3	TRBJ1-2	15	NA	TGTGCCAGCAGTTTAAGGACAGGGGGAATCTATGGCTACACCTTC	CASSLRTGGIYGYTF
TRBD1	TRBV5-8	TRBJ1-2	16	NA	TGTGCCAGCAGCTCTGGGCCAGGGGGCGCGGACTATGGCTACACCTTC	CASSSGPGGADYGYTF
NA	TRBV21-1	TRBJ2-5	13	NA	TGTGCCAGCCCCAGACAGTTACAAGAGACCCAGTACTTC	CASPRQLQETQYF
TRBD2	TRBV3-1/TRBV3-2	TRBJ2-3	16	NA	TGTGCCAGCAGCCAACGCGGCGGGGGGGGCACAGATACGCAGTATTTT	CASSQRGGGGTDTQYF
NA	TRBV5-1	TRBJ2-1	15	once	TGCGCCAGCAGCTTGGGACAGAAAATCCTCAATGAGCAGTTCTTC	CASSLGQKILNEQFF
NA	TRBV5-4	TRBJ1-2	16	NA	TGTGCCAGCAGTTTTTTTGAACAGGGATTGGGCTATGGCTACACCTTC	CASSFFEQGLGYGYTF
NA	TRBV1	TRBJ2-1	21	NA	TGCACCAGCAGCCAAGATTCTATTGCTAGCGGGGGGCGGGCCATCCCTAATGAGCAGTTCTTC	CTSSQDSIASGGRAIPNEQFF
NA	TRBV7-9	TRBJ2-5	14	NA	TGTGCCAGCAGCTTAGGGCAGTACCAAGAGACCCAGTACTTC	CASSLGQYQETQYF
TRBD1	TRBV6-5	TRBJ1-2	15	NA	TGTGCCAGCAGTTCCCATCCGGGACAGATCTATGGCTACACCTTC	CASSSHPGQIYGYTF
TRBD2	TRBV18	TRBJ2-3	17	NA	TGTGCCAGCTCACCGAGACTAGCGGGGGGTCGCACAGATACGCAGTATTTT	CASSPRLAGGRTDTQYF
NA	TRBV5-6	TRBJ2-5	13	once	TGTGCCAGCAGCTTGTTGGGAGGAGAGACCCAGTACTTC	CASSLLGGETQYF
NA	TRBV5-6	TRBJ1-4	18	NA	TGTGCCAGCAGCTTGAAAGCCGGGACATCTGCAACTAATGAAAAACTGTTTTTT	CASSLKAGTSATNEKLFF
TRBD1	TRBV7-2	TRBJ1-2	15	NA	TGTGCCAGCAGCTCTTGGGACAGGGGGGCCTATGGCTACACCTTC	CASSSWDRGAYGYTF
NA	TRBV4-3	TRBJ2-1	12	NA	TGCGCCAGCAGCCAACGGGACAATGAGCAGTTCTTC	CASSQRDNEQFF
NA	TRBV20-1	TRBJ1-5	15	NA	TGCAGTGCTAGTCCCCCCGGTCCTAAATATCAGCCCCAGCATTTT	CSASPPGPKYQPQHF
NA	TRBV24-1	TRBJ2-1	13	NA	TGTGCCACCAGTGACAGGGCCAGGGATGAGCAGTTCTTC	CATSDRARDEQFF
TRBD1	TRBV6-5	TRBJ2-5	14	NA	TGTGCCAGCAGCCCCGGACAGGGCAGAGAGACCCAGTACTTC	CASSPGQGRETQYF
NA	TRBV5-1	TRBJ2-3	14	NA	TGCGCCAGCAGCTTGGATATAGCTTCAGATACGCAGTATTTT	CASSLDIASDTQYF
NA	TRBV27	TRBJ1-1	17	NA	TGTGCCAGCAGTTTAGGTAAGACTCCCTTGAATGAGGCTGAAGCTTTCTTT	CASSLGKTPLNEAEAFF
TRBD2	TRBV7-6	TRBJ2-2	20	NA	TGTGCCAGCAGCTTATTAGACGGACTAGCGGGGGGCGAGAACACCGGGGAGCTGTTTTTT	CASSLLDGLAGGENTGELFF
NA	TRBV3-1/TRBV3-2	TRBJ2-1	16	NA	TGTGCCAGCAGCCAAGAGGTAGCGCCGCTTGGGAATGAGCAGTTCTTC	CASSQEVAPLGNEQFF
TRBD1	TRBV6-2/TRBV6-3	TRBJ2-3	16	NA	TGTGCCAGCAGACCTACAGGGGCCGCTGGGCGGAATACGCAGTATTTT	CASRPTGAAGRNTQYF
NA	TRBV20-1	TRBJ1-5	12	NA	TGCAGTGCTAGTGGGGGAGGTCAGCCCCAGCATTTT	CSASGGGQPQHF
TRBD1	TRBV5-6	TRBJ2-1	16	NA	TGTGCCAGCAGCTCCCGGGACAGGAGGTCGAACAATGAGCAGTTCTTC	CASSSRDRRSNNEQFF
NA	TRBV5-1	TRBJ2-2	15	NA	TGCGCCAGCAGCTTCGGGGATACGAACACCGGGGAGCTGTTTTTT	CASSFGDTNTGELFF
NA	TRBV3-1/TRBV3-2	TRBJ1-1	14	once	TGTGCCAGCAGCCATATACCAGAGACAGGAGAAGCTTTCTTT	CASSHIPETGEAFF
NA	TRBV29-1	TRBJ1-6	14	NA	TGCAGCGTAGCCGAGGGAGGAGGAGATTCACCCCTCCACTTT	CSVAEGGGDSPLHF
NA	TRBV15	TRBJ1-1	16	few	TGTGCCACCAGCATTAGGTATGGTTACCAGCGCACTGAAGCTTTCTTT	CATSIRYGYQRTEAFF